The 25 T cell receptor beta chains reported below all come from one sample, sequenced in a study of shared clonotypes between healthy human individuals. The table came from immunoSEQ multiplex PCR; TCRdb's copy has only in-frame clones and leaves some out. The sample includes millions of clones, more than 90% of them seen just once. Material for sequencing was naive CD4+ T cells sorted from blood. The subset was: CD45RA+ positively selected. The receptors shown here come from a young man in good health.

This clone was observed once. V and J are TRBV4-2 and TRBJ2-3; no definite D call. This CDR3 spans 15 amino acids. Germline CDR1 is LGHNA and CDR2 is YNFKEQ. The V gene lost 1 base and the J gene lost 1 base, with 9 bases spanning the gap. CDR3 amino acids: CASSQGEGRTDTQYF. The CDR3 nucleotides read TGTGCCAGCAGCCAAGGAGAAGGGCGCACAGATACGCAGTATTTT.

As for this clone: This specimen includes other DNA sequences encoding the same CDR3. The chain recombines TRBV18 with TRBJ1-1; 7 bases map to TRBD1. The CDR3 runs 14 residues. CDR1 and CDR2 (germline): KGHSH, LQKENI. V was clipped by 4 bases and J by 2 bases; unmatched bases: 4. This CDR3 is CASSRDRVNTEAFF. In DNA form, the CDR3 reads TGTGCCAGCTCACGAGACAGGGTAAACACTGAAGCTTTCTTT.

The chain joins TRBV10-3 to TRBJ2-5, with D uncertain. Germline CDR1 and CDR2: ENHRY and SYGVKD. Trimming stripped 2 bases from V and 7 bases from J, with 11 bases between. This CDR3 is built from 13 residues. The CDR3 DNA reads TGTGCCATCAGTGAGGGAATCTCAGGGACCCAGTACTTC. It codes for CAISEGISGTQYF.

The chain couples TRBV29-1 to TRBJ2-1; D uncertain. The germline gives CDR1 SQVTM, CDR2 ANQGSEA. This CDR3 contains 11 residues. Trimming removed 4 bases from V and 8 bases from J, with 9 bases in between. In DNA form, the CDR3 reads TGCAGCGTTGGGGGTGTTTATGAGCAGTTCTTC. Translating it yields CSVGGVYEQFF.

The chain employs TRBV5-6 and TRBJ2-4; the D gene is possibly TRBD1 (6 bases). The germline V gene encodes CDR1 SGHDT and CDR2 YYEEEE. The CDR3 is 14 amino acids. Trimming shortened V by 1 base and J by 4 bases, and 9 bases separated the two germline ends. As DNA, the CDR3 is TGTGCCAGCAGCTTGACAGGGCCGAAAAACATTCAGTACTTC. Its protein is CASSLTGPKNIQYF.

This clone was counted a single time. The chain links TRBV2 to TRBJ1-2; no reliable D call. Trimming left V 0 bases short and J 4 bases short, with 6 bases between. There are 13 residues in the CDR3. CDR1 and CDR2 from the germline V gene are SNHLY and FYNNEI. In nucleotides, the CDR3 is TGTGCCAGCAGTGAAGCAGGCCTCTATGGCTACACCTTC. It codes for CASSEAGLYGYTF.

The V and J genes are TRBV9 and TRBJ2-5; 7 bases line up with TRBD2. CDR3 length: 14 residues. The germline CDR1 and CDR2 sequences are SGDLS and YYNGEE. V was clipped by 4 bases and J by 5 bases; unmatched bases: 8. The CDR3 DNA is TGTGCCAGCAGCTCCTCCGGGGGGTGGGAGACCCAGTACTTC. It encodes CASSSSGGWETQYF.

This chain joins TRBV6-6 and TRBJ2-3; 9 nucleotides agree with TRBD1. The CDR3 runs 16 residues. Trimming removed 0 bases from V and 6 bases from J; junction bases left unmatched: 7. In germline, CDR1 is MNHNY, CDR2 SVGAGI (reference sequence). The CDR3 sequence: CASSYSLGQGYDTQYF. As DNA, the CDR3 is TGTGCCAGCAGTTACTCTTTGGGACAGGGCTACGATACGCAGTATTTT.

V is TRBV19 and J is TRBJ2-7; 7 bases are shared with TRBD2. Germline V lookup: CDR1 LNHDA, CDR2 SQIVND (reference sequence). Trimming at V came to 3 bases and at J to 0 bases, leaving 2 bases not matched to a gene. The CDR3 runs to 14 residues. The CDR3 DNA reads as TGTGCCAGTAGTATTAGCGGGTACTCCTACGAGCAGTACTTC. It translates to CASSISGYSYEQYF.

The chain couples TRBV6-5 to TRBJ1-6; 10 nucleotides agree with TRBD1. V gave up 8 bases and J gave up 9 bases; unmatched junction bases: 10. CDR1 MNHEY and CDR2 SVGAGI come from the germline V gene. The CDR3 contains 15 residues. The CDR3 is CASHTTGTGASPLHF. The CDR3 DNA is TGTGCCAGCCACACAACCGGGACAGGGGCTTCACCCCTCCACTTT.

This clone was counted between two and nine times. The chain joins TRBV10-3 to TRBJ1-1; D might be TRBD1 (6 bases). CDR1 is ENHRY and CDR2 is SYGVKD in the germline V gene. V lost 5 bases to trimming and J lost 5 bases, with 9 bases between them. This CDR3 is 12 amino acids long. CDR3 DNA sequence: TGTGCCATCAGTTACAGGGCAACTGAAGCTTTCTTT. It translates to CAISYRATEAFF.

The CDR3 bases are TGTGCCAGCAGTGGAGACAGGGGGCGCCGGGAGACCCAGTACTTC. Residues: CASSGDRGRRETQYF. The chain couples TRBV2 to TRBJ2-5; 10 bases are a match to TRBD1. The CDR3 covers 15 residues. CDR1 SNHLY and CDR2 FYNNEI come from the germline V gene. The V and J ends lost 4 bases and 5 bases, in that order; junction bases with no gene match: 7. The complete variable domain, with remaining parts taken from reference TRBV2 and TRBJ2-5, reads EPEVTQTPSHQVTQMGQEVILRCVPISNHLYFYWYRQILGQKVEFLVSFYNNEISEKSEIFDDQFSVERPDGSNFTLKIRSTKLEDSAMYFCASSGDRGRRETQYFGPGTRLLVL.

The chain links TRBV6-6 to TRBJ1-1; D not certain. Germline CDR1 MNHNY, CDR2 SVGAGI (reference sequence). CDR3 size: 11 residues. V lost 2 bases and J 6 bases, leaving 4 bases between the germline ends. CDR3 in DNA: TGTGCCAGCAGTTACGTCGCTGAAGCTTTCTTT. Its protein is CASSYVAEAFF.

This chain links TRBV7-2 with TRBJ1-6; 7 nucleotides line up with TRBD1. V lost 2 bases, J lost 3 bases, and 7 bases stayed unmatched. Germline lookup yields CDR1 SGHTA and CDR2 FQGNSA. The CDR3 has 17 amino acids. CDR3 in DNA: TGTGCCAGCAGCTTATGGGGACAGCCAGACTATAATTCACCCCTCCACTTT. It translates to CASSLWGQPDYNSPLHF.

The CDR3 DNA is TGTGCCAGCAGCTTAGGTAGCGGAGGGAACAATGAGCAGTTCTTC. Amino acids: CASSLGSGGNNEQFF. This sequence joins TRBV7-6 and TRBJ2-1, with D perhaps TRBD2 (6 bases). This CDR3 contains 15 residues. Trimming cost V 1 base and J 5 bases, with 12 bases left between them. The germline V gene encodes CDR1 SGHVS and CDR2 FNYEAQ.

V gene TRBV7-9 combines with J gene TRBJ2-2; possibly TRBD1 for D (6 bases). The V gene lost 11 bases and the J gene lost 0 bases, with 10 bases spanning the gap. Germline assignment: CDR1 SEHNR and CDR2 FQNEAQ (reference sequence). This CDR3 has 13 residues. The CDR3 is CAGWTANTGELFF. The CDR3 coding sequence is TGTGCCGGCTGGACAGCGAACACCGGGGAGCTGTTTTTT.

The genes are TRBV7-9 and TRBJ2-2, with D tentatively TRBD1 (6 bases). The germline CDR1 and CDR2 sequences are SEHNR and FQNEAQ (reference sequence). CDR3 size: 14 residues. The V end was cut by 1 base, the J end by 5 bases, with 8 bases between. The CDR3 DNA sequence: TGTGCCAGCAGCTTAGACAGGGAAACCGGGGAGCTGTTTTTT. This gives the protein CASSLDRETGELFF.

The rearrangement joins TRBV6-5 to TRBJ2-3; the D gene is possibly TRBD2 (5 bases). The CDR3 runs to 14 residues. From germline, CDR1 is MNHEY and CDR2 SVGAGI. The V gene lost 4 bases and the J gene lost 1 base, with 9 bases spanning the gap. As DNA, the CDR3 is TGTGCCAGCAGTTCCGGGGTGGGCACAGATACGCAGTATTTT. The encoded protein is CASSSGVGTDTQYF.

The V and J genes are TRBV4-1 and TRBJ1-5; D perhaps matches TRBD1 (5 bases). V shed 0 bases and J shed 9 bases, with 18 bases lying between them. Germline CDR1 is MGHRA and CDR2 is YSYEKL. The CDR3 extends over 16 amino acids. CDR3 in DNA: TGCGCCAGCAGCCAAGAAGAGGGACGGCGTGCGGCGCCCCAGCATTTT. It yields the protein CASSQEEGRRAAPQHF.

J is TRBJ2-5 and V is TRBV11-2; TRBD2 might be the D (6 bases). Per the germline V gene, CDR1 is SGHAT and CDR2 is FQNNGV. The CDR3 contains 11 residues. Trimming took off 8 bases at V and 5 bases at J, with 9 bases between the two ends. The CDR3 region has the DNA TGTGCCAGCGAACGGGGGGAGACCCAGTACTTC. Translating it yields CASERGETQYF.

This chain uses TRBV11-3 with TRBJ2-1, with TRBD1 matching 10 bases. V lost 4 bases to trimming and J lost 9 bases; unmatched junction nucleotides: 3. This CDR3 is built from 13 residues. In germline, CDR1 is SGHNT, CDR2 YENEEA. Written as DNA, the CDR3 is TGTGCCAGCAGCTGGGACAGGGGCCCTGAGCAGTTCTTC. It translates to CASSWDRGPEQFF.

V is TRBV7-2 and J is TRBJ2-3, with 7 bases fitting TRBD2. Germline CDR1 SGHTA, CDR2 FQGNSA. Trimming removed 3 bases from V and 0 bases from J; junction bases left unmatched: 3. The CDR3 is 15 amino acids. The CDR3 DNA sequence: TGTGCCAGCAGCTTTAGGCGGGAGAGCACAGATACGCAGTATTTT. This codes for CASSFRRESTDTQYF.

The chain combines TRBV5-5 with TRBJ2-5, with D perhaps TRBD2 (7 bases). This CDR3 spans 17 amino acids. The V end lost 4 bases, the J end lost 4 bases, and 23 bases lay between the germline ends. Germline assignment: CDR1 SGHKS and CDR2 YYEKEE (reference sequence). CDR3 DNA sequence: TGTGCCAGCAGCCCGGGGGGACAAGGGACTTCCAGAGAGACCCAGTACTTC. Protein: CASSPGGQGTSRETQYF.

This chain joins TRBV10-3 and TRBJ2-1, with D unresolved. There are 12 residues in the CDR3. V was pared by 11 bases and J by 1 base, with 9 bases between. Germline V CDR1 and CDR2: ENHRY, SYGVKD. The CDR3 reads CAVARSYNEQFF. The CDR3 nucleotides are TGTGCCGTCGCAAGGTCCTACAATGAGCAGTTCTTC.

The CDR3 spells CSVVSGPATDTQYF. The CDR3 DNA sequence: TGCAGCGTTGTTAGCGGACCCGCGACAGATACGCAGTATTTT. The gene calls are TRBV29-1 and TRBJ2-3, with a tentative D call TRBD2 (6 bases). CDR1 is SQVTM and CDR2 is ANQGSEA in the germline V gene. The CDR3 consists of 14 residues. V was pared by 4 bases and J by 3 bases, with 14 bases between.